A selection of T cell receptor beta chains follows, all from one sample in a study of blood T cell repertoires in COVID-19. Measured with immunoSEQ multiplex PCR; TCRdb has only the in-frame clones, and not every one. The repertoire holds over 250,000 clones, 88% seen once, with around 0.99% in the top ten. Sequenced sample: peripheral blood. The receptors were sampled from a woman between 40 and 55 years old who had recovered from COVID-19. CDR3s include the opening cysteine and the closing phenylalanine or tryptophan. D genes are given only for firm matches. The size of a clone is reported for some rows only, either as once, few or many, or as a class for expanded clones.

TRBD1 TRBJ1-1 TRBV6-5 . CATQAHGTGGEAFF TGTGCCACCCAAGCCCACGGGACAGGGGGTGAAGCTTTCTTT
. TRBJ2-3 TRBV21-1 . CASSRLATDTQYF TGTGCCAGCAGCAGGCTAGCCACAGATACGCAGTATTTT
. TRBJ1-2 TRBV5-4 . CASSQSPGRALYGYTF TGTGCCAGCAGCCAATCCCCCGGCAGGGCCCTCTATGGCTACACCTTC
TRBD1 TRBJ2-5 TRBV5-1 . CASSPQGVETQYF TGCGCCAGCAGCCCCCAGGGGGTGGAGACCCAGTACTTC
TRBD1 TRBJ2-3 TRBV28 . CATAFLGQPTDTQYF TGTGCCACCGCGTTTCTGGGACAGCCAACAGATACGCAGTATTTT
TRBD2 TRBJ2-7 TRBV7-6 . CASTPLAGGPGEQYF TGTGCCAGCACCCCACTAGCGGGAGGGCCTGGTGAGCAGTACTTC
. TRBJ1-3 TRBV27 . CASRGPSGNTIYF TGTGCCAGCAGGGGCCCCTCTGGAAACACCATATATTTT
TRBD1 TRBJ1-2 TRBV6-5 . CASSLRQGRGYGYTF TGTGCCAGCAGTCTCCGACAGGGAAGGGGGTATGGCTACACCTTC
TRBD2 TRBJ2-3 TRBV6-2/TRBV6-3 . CASSNPTSGIGADTQYF TGTGCCAGCAGTAACCCGACTAGCGGGATTGGGGCAGATACGCAGTATTTT
. TRBJ1-1 TRBV11-3 once CASSVRAGGEAFF TGTGCCAGCAGCGTGCGTGCGGGGGGTGAAGCTTTCTTT
. TRBJ2-3 TRBV10-3 once CAIRGGGGPTDTQYF TGTGCCATCAGGGGGGGCGGGGGCCCCACAGATACGCAGTATTTT
. TRBJ1-3 TRBV21-1 . CASSKVRGHGGNTIYF TGTGCCAGCAGCAAAGTGAGGGGGCATGGGGGAAACACCATATATTTT
. TRBJ1-5 TRBV10-3 few CAISWQGDQPQHF TGTGCCATCAGTTGGCAGGGTGATCAGCCCCAGCATTTT
. TRBJ1-4 TRBV28 . CASTTPGWANEKLFF TGTGCCAGCACCACTCCGGGGTGGGCTAATGAAAAACTGTTTTTT
. TRBJ1-2 TRBV30 . CAWSRVNYGYTF TGTGCCTGGAGCAGGGTAAACTATGGCTACACCTTC
. TRBJ1-1 TRBV4-1 . CASSPVPGGSAEAFF TGCGCCAGCAGCCCGGTACCGGGGGGGAGCGCTGAAGCTTTCTTT
. TRBJ1-6 TRBV30 . CAWCSGANSPLHF TGTGCCTGGTGTTCAGGGGCCAATTCACCCCTCCACTTT
TRBD1 TRBJ1-5 TRBV5-4 . CASSLTGENQPQHF TGTGCCAGCAGCCTGACAGGGGAAAATCAGCCCCAGCATTTT
TRBD1 TRBJ2-1 TRBV19 . CASSTGTGPWNEQFF TGTGCCAGTAGTACCGGGACAGGCCCTTGGAATGAGCAGTTCTTC
TRBD2 TRBJ2-1 TRBV9 . CASSATSGLAGNEQFF TGTGCCAGCAGCGCTACCTCCGGACTAGCGGGCAATGAGCAGTTCTTC
. TRBJ2-7 TRBV6-2/TRBV6-3 . CASSLSGYEQYF TGTGCCAGCAGCCTATCAGGGTACGAGCAGTACTTC
TRBD1 TRBJ1-5 TRBV6-5 . CASSPTDRGNQPQHF TGTGCCAGCAGTCCCACCGACAGGGGGAATCAGCCCCAGCATTTT
. TRBJ2-1 TRBV6-2/TRBV6-3 . CASSYSDISYNEQFF TGTGCCAGCAGTTACTCGGACATATCCTACAATGAGCAGTTCTTC